The T cell receptor beta chain described here comes from a study of regulatory T cells in long-lasting Graves disease. CDR3-region Arm-PCR and iRepertoire HTBI primers produced the TCR beta libraries. A single record per CDR3 protein comes from TCRdb applying MiXCR to the multiplex PCR reads. Of approximately 360,000 distinct CDR3 sequences listed, around 11% are singletons. Germline assignment: CDR1 KGHDR and CDR2 SFDVKD. The CDR3 extends over 17 amino acids. Losses at the gene ends were 4 bases for V and 8 bases for J; bases not matched to a gene: 12. This clonotype came up many times. Time point defined: newly diagnosed GD, antithyroid drugs for less than 3 months. The TCR library used RNA extracted from PBMCs. The same sample was also studied in work on T cells in Graves' hyperthyroidism and ophthalmopathy. This second report adds: From stable hyperthyroidism, ophthalmopathy was set apart by a 13 V-J model.

This clonotype was sampled from a woman younger than 35 with Graves disease. This chain connects TRBV24-1 to TRBJ2-1, with 11 bases matching TRBD2. The source material was peripheral blood mononuclear cells (PBMCs), sampled at new diagnosis, from a patient treated with antithyroid drugs. The CDR3 loop reads CATSDPSLAGGIDEQFF. DNA for the CDR3: TGTGCCACCAGTGACCCTTCGCTAGCGGGGGGCATCGATGAGCAGTTCTTC.